This T cell receptor (beta chain) was sequenced for a study of blood T cell repertoires in COVID-19. The wider study: T cells, B-cell-depleted T cells, or PBMCs provided the cDNA or gDNA that served as material.

Sequencing used immunoSEQ multiplex PCR; TCRdb keeps in-frame clones, though not all of them. The table records about 200,000 clones, 84% of them present only once. Germline CDR1 SGHRS, CDR2 YFSETQ. The CDR3 is made up of 14 amino acids. V lost 4 bases and J 2 bases, leaving 9 bases between the germline ends. Specimen: peripheral blood. The TCR comes from a human donor in a cohort sampled during active COVID-19. The chain employs TRBV5-1 and TRBJ1-4, with D possibly matching TRBD1 (5 bases). CDR3: CASSQGVTNEKLFF. CDR3 in DNA: TGCGCCAGCAGCCAGGGCGTCACTAATGAAAAACTGTTTTTT.